This T cell receptor (beta chain) was captured in a study of cytomegalovirus exposure and HLA in healthy donors. Turning to this clone: Its matching antigen is unknown.

These donors, healthy bone marrow donors, were studied. General study points: Reported results showed that the classifier diagnosed cytomegalovirus status with high specificity and sensitivity. Among CMV-associated TCR beta chains, most appeared HLA-restricted in a later analysis.

PCR involved 60 Vbeta and 13 Jbeta primers. Measured with immunoSEQ multiplex PCR; TCRdb has only the in-frame clones, and not every one. The sample includes about 31,000 clones, about three fifths of them seen just once. V was clipped by 3 bases and J by 0 bases; unmatched bases: 10. CDR1 is MGHRA and CDR2 is YSYEKL in the germline V gene. This CDR3 spans 17 amino acids. The clonotype comes from a man in his fifties in good health and CMV-seropositive. The gene calls are TRBV4-1 and TRBJ2-7; 8 positions match TRBD2. What was sequenced was PBMCs. The CDR3 DNA is TGCGCCAGCAGCCAGGGCCTTAGCGGGGCCAGCTCCTACGAGCAGTACTTC. As protein: CASSQGLSGASSYEQYF.